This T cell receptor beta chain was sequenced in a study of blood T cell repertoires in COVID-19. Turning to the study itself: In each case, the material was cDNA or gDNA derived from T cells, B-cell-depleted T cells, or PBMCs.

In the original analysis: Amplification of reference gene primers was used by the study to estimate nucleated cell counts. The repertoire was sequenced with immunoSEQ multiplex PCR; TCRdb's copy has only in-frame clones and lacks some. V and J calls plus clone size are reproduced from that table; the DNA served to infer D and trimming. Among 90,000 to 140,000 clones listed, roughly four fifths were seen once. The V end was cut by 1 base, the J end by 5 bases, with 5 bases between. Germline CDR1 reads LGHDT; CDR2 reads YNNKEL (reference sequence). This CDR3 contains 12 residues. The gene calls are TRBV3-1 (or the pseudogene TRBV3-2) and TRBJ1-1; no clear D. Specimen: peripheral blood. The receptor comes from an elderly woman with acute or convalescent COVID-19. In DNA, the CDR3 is TGTGCCAGCAGCCAAGCGTCGACTGAAGCTTTCTTT. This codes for CASSQASTEAFF.